This T cell receptor beta chain is from a study of blood T cell repertoires in COVID-19. Sequenced by immunoSEQ multiplex PCR; TCRdb stores in-frame clones only, minus some. The table includes roughly 57,000 clones, roughly 77% detected once. The V segment lost 4 bases and the J segment 5 bases; nucleotides outside the gene matches: 5. The CDR3 sequence is 13 residues long. Per germline, CDR1 SGHDT and CDR2 YYEEEE. The sample taken for sequencing was peripheral blood. The chain has TRBV5-6 and TRBJ1-1; the match to TRBD1 covers 7 bases. The origin of this receptor is a man aged 65-85 years with active or convalescent COVID-19. The CDR3: CASSATGRTEAFF. The CDR3 bases are TGTGCCAGCAGCGCGACAGGGCGGACTGAAGCTTTCTTT.